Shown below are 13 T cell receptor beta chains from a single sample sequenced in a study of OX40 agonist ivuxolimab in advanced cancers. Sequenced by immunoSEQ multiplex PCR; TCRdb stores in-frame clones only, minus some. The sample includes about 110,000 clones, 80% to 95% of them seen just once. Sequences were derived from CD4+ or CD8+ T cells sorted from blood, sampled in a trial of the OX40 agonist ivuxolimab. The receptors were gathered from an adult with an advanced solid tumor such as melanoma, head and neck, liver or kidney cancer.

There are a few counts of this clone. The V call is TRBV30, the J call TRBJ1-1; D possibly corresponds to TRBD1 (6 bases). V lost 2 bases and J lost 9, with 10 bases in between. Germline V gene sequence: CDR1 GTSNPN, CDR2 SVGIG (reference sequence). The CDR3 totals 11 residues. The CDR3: CAWSRDIQAFF. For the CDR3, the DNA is TGTGCCTGGAGTAGGGACATACAAGCTTTCTTT.

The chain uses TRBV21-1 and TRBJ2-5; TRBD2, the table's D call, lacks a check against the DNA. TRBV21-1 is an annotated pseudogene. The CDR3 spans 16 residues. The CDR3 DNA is TGTGCCAGCAGCACTATACTAGCGGGAGGCTTAGAGACCCAGTACTTC. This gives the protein CASSTILAGGLETQYF.

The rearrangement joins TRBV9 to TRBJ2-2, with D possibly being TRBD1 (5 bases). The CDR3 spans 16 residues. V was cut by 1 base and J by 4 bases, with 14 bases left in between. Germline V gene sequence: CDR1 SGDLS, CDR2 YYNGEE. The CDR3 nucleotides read TGTGCCAGCAGCGTATGGGCACAGGTGGCCACCGGGGAGCTGTTTTTT. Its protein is CASSVWAQVATGELFF. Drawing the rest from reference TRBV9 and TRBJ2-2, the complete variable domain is DSGVTQTPKHLITATGQRVTLRCSPRSGDLSVYWYQQSLDQGLQFLIQYYNGEERAKGNILERFSAQQFPDLHSELNLSSLELGDSALYFCASSVWAQVATGELFFGEGSRLTVL.

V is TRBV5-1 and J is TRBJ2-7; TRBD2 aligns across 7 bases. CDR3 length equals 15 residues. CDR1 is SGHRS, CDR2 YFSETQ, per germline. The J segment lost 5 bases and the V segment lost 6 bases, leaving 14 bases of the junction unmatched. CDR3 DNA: TGCGCCAGCACCCGGGGCGGGGGTCTCCGGAACGAGCAGTACTTC. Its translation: CASTRGGGLRNEQYF.

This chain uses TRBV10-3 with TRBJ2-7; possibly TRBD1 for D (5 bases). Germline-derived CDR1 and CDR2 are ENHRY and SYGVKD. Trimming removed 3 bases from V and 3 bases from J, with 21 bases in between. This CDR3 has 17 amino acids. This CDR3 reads CAISDGQGAPIFYEQYF. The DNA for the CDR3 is TGTGCCATCAGTGATGGTCAAGGGGCCCCAATTTTCTACGAGCAGTACTTC.

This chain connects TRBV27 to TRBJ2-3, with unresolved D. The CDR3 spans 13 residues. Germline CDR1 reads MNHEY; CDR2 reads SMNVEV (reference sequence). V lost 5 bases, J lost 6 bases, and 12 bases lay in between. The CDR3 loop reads CASSRRRQDTQYF. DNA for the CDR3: TGTGCCAGCAGTCGCCGTCGTCAGGATACGCAGTATTTT.

This CDR3 reads CASSAWTGETQYF. In nucleotides, the CDR3 is TGTGCCAGCAGCGCCTGGACGGGAGAGACCCAGTACTTC. The chain links TRBV9 to TRBJ2-5; D gene unclear. Trimming took off 3 bases at V and 4 bases at J, with 10 bases between the two ends. The length of the CDR3 is 13 residues. Per the germline V gene, CDR1 is SGDLS and CDR2 is YYNGEE.

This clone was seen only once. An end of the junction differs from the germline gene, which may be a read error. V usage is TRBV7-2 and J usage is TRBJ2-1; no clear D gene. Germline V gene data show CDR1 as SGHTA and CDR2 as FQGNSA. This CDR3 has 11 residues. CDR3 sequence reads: CASSSDNKQFF. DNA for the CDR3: TGTGCCAGCAGCTCAGACAATAAGCAGTTCTTC.

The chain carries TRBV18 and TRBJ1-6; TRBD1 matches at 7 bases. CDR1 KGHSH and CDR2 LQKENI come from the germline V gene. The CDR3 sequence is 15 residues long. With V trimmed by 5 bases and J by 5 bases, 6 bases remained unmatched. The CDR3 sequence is CASSSQGWDNSPLHF. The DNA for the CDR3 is TGTGCCAGCTCATCACAGGGGTGGGATAATTCACCCCTCCACTTT.

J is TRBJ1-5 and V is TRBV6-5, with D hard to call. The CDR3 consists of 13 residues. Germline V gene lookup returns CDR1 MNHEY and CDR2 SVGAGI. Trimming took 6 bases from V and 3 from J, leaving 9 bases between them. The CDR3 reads CASSLRANQPQHF. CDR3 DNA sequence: TGTGCCAGCAGCCTCCGGGCCAATCAGCCCCAGCATTTT.

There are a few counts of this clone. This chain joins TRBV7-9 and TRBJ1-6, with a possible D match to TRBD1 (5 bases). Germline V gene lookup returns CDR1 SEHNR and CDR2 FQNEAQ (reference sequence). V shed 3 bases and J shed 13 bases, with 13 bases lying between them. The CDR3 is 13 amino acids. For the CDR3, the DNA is TGTGCCAGCAGCTTCGGGGGGTTGGAGCCCCTCCACTTT. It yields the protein CASSFGGLEPLHF.

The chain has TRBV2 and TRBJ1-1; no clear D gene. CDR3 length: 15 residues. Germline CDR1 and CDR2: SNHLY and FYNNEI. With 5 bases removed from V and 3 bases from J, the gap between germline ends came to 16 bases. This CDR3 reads CASSQSGWEDTEAFF. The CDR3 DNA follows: TGTGCCAGCAGTCAGAGCGGTTGGGAGGACACTGAAGCTTTCTTT.

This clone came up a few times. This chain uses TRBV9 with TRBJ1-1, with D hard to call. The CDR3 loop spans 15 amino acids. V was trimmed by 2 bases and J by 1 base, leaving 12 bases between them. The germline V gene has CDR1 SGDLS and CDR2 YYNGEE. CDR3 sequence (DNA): TGTGCCAGCAGCGTGTTTTCAGATAGGAACACTGAAGCTTTCTTT. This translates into CASSVFSDRNTEAFF.